The TCR beta chain under discussion was sequenced for a study of cytomegalovirus exposure and HLA in healthy donors. Regarding the study as a whole: The finding came from a later analysis; first-cohort TCR clusters tended to co-occur in the 95 to 150 validation repertoires.

As regards this clone: Antigen specificity is unknown.

The CDR3 sequence is 14 residues long. V shed 4 bases, J shed 2 bases, and the junction held 3 bases outside the gene matches. Germline V gene sequence: CDR1 SGHTA, CDR2 FQGNSA. The data were produced by immunoSEQ multiplex PCR, yet TCRdb's version contains in-frame clones alone and is incomplete. The repertoire includes 150,000 to 200,000 clones, 85% of them detected once, and about 2% sits in the top ten. Sequenced material: PBMCs. This TCR was recovered from a man aged 25 to 45 in good health and CMV-seropositive. V is TRBV7-2 and J is TRBJ2-3; 7 nucleotides agree with TRBD2. The CDR3, as DNA: TGTGCCAGCAGCTCCGGGACTAACACAGATACGCAGTATTTT. Translating gives CASSSGTNTDTQYF. Filled out from reference TRBV7-2 and TRBJ2-3, the complete variable domain reads GAGVSQSPSNKVTEKGKDVELRCDPISGHTALYWYRQSLGQGLEFLIYFQGNSAPDKSGLPSDRFSAERTGGSVSTLTIQRTQQEDSAVYLCASSSGTNTDTQYFGPGTRLTVL.